A selection of T cell receptor beta chains follows, all from one sample in a study of T cells expressing NK-cell markers. From the 5' RACE reads, TCRdb lists one entry per CDR3 protein and no DNA. The data show roughly 380,000 distinct CDR3 sequences, and the top ten clones hold about 5.2%. Sequenced input: blood T cells: a sorted CD56 or NKG2C T cell subset, CD4+ or CD8+ T cells, or bulk PBMC T cells (not recorded which). The source of these receptors is a man between 18 and 69 years old in good health. Each CDR3 is given with its conserved first and last residue. Clone size is shown for a subset of rows, as once, few, many or a class of expanded clone.

J	V	size	CDR3
TRBJ2-3	TRBV6-4	-	CASSVLAGGVADTQYF
TRBJ2-3	TRBV7-6	-	CASSSSPSTDTQYF
TRBJ1-1	TRBV7-9	-	CASTYRGAEAFF
TRBJ2-4	TRBV3-1	-	CASSQKMGIRQSKNIQYF
TRBJ1-5	TRBV5-1	-	CASSEGAFSNQPQHF
TRBJ1-2	TRBV6-2/TRBV6-3	-	CASSFFRGYTF
TRBJ1-2	TRBV5-1	-	CASRDLRDKEGYTF
TRBJ2-3	TRBV7-9	-	CASSLGAVRSTDTQYF
TRBJ1-5	TRBV20-1	-	CSAARGYQPQHF
TRBJ2-3	TRBV28	-	CASSLSLSGGDTDTQYF
TRBJ1-6	TRBV7-9	medium-sized	CASSYPLDRDNSPLHF
TRBJ1-1	TRBV9	-	CASSGGTVVNTEAFF
TRBJ2-7	TRBV7-9	-	CASSLDGGRAYEQYF